The clone carrying this T cell receptor (beta chain) showed up just once. In Seattle, patients joined the study during active infection and were tracked longitudinally. Germline CDR1 GTSNPN, CDR2 SVGIG (reference sequence). This CDR3 spans 14 amino acids. Unmatched junction bases numbered 7, after V lost 4 bases and J lost 1 base. Per the original data handling: The assay estimated nucleated cells by amplifying reference gene primers. Assay: immunoSEQ multiplex PCR; the TCRdb copy retains only in-frame clones and omits some. The D gene and trimming were derived from the DNA, and the V and J assignments and clone size from that table. The sample lists 210,000 or so clones, 65% to 85% occurring once. The sample is drawn from a study of blood T cell repertoires in COVID-19. Study in general: Acute and convalescent COVID-19 specimens originated in the United States, Italy and Spain. PBMCs, B-cell-depleted T cells, or T cells were the source of the cDNA or gDNA that made up the material.

The genes are TRBV30 and TRBJ2-7; TRBD1 matches at 7 bases. The receptor was derived from a woman aged 30 to 39 with COVID-19, enrolled during active disease. Sample: peripheral blood. The CDR3 DNA reads as TGTGCCTGGACGTTCCGGGACAGATCCTACGAGCAGTACTTC. Protein sequence: CAWTFRDRSYEQYF. Supplemented by reference TRBV30 and TRBJ2-7, the full variable domain reads SQTIHQWPATLVQPVGSPLSLECTVEGTSNPNLYWYRQAAGRGLQLLFYSVGIGQISSEVPQNLSASRPQDRQFILSSKKLLLSDSGFYLCAWTFRDRSYEQYFGPGTRLTVT.